Included here is one TCR beta chain sequence, with context. This entry is derived from a study of blood T cells in healthy people across ages. The use of a sample-barcoded 5' primer and a J-beta primer mix characterized a second PCR of roughly 6 to 11 cycles. TCRdb re-derived calls from the 5' RACE reads in MiXCR, one entry per CDR3 protein. This sample has 750,000 to 950,000 distinct CDR3 sequences, with almost 30% found just once. The CDR3 is 17 amino acids. Germline V gives CDR1 DFQATT, CDR2 SNEGSKA (reference sequence). The V and J ends lost 3 bases and 3 bases, in that order; junction bases with no gene match: 11. The same sample was also studied in work on T cells of mothers and their children. This second report adds: The shaping of TCR recombination output by thymic selection is similar in related and unrelated pairs.

The receptor comes from a woman aged 35 to 49 in good health. The sequencing sample was made of blood. V and J are TRBV20-1 and TRBJ1-6; 7 nucleotides match TRBD1. Here the CDR3 reads CSARPDREVLYNSPLHF. The CDR3 nucleotides read TGCAGTGCTAGGCCCGACAGGGAGGTTCTCTATAATTCACCCCTCCACTTT.